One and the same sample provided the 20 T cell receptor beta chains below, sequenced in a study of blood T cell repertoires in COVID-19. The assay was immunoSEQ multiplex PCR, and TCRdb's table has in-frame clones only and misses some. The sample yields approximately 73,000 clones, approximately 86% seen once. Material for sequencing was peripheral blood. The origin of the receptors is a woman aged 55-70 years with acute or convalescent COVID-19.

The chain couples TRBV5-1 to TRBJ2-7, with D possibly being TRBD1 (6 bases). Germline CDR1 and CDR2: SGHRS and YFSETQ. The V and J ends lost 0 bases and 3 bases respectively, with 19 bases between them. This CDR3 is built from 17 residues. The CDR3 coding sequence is TGCGCCAGCAGCTTGGCCGGGGCAGGGGACCTTTTCTACGAGCAGTACTTC. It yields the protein CASSLAGAGDLFYEQYF.

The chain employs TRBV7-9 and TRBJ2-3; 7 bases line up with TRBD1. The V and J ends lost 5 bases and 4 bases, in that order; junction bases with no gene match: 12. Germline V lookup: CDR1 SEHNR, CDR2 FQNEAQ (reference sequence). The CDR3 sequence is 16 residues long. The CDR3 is CASSKDLDRKADTQYF. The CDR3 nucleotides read TGTGCCAGCAGCAAAGACCTGGACAGGAAGGCAGATACGCAGTATTTT.

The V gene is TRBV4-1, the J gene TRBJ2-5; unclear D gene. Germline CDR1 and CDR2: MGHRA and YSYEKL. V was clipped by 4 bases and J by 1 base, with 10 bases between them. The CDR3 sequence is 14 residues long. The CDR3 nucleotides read TGCGCCAGCAGCCCGAGTACGCCCCAAGAGACCCAGTACTTC. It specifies CASSPSTPQETQYF.

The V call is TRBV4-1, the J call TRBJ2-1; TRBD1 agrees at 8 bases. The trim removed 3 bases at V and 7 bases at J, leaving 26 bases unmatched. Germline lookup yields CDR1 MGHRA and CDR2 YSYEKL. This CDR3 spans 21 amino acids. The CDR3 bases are TGCGCCAGCAGCCACCCCATTCGGACAGGGACACCCCGAATAGACCCGAATGAGCAGTTCTTC. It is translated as CASSHPIRTGTPRIDPNEQFF.

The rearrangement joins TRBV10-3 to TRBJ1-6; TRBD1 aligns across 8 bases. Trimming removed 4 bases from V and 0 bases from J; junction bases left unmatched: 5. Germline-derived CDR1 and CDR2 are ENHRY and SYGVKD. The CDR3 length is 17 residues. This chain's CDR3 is CAISAQQGGSYNSPLHF. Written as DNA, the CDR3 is TGTGCCATCAGTGCACAACAGGGGGGCTCCTATAATTCACCCCTCCACTTT.

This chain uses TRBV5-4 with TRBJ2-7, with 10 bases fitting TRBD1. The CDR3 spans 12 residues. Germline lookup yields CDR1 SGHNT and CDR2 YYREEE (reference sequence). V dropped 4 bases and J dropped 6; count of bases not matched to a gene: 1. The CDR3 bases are TGTGCCAGCAGCCGGACAGGGGGCGAGCAGTACTTC. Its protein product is CASSRTGGEQYF.

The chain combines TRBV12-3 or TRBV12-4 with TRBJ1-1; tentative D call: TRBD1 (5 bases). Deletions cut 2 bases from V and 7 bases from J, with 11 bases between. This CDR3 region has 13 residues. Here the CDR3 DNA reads TGTGCCAGCAGTTTATGGGGTCAGGGTGAAGCTTTCTTT. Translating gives CASSLWGQGEAFF.

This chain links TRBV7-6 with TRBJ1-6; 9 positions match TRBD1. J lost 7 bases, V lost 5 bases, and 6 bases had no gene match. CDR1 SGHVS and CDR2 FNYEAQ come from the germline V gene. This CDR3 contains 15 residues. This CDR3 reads CASSQDRGGNSPLHF. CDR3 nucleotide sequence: TGTGCCAGCAGCCAGGACAGGGGAGGAAATTCACCCCTCCACTTT.

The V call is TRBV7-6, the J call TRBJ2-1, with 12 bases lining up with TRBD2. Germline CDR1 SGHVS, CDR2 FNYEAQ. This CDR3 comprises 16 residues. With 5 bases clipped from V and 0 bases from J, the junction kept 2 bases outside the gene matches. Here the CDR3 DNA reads TGTGCCAGCAGCGTACTAGCGGGGGGCTCCTACAATGAGCAGTTCTTC. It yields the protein CASSVLAGGSYNEQFF.

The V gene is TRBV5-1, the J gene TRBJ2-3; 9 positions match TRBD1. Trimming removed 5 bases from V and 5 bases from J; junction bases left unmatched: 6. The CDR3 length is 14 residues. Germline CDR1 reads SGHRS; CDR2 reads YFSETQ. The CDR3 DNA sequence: TGCGCCAGCAGTACGGGACAGGGTTTAGATACGCAGTATTTT. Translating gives CASSTGQGLDTQYF.

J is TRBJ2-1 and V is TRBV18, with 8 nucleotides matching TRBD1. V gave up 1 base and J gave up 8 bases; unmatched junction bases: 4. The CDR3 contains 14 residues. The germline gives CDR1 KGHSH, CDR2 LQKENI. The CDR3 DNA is TGTGCCAGCTCACCACGGACAGGGTTTGATGAGCAGTTCTTC. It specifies CASSPRTGFDEQFF.

CDR3 nucleotide sequence: TGTGCCAGCAGCTTAGACAGGACTAGCGGGAGGGAGCAGTACTTC. Its protein product is CASSLDRTSGREQYF. V and J are TRBV13 and TRBJ2-7; 14 nucleotides line up with TRBD2. J was trimmed by 7 bases and V by 1 base; bases with no gene match: 3. CDR1 is PRHDT, CDR2 FYEKMQ, per germline (reference sequence). The CDR3 has 15 amino acids.

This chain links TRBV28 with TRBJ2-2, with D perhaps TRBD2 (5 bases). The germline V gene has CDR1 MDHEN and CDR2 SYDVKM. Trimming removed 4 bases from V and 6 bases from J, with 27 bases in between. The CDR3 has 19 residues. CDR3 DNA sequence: TGTGCCAGCAGTTCCCTGGCTACCTTAGCGCGAGAGGTCCCCGGGGAGCTGTTTTTT. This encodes CASSSLATLAREVPGELFF. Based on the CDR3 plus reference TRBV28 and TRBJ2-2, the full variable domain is DVKVTQSSRYLVKRTGEKVFLECVQDMDHENMFWYRQDPGLGLRLIYFSYDVKMKEKGDIPEGYSVSREKKERFSLILESASTNQTSMYLCASSSLATLAREVPGELFFGEGSRLTVL.

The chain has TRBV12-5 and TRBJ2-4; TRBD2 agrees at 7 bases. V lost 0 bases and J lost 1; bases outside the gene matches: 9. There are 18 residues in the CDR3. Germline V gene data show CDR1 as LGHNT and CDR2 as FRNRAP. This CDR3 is CASGLVGSSGIAKNIQYF. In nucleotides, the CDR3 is TGTGCTAGTGGTTTGGTAGGGTCGAGCGGGATTGCCAAAAACATTCAGTACTTC.

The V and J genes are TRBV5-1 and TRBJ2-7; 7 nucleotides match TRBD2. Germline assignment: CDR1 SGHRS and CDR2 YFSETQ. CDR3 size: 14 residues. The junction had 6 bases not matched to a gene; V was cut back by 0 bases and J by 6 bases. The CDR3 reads CASSLEVREGEQYF. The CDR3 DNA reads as TGCGCCAGCAGCTTGGAGGTCAGGGAGGGCGAGCAGTACTTC. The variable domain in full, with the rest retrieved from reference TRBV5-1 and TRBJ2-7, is KAGVTQTPRYLIKTRGQQVTLSCSPISGHRSVSWYQQTPGQGLQFLFEYFSETQRNKGNFPGRFSGRQFSNSRSEMNVSTLELGDSALYLCASSLEVREGEQYFGPGTRLTVT.

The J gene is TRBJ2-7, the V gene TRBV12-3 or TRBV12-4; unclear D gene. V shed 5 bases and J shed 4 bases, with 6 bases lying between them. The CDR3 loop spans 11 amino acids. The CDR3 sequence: CASSKTYEQYF. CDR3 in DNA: TGTGCCAGCAGTAAGACTTACGAGCAGTACTTC.

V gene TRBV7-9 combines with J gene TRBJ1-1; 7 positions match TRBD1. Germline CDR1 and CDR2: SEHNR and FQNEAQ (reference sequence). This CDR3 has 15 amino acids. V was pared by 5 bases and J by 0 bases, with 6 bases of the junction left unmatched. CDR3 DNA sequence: TGTGCCAGCAGCCCTCGACAGGGAATGAACACTGAAGCTTTCTTT. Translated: CASSPRQGMNTEAFF. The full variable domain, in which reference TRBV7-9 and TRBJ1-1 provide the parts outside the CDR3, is DTGVSQNPRHKITKRGQNVTFRCDPISEHNRLYWYRQTLGQGPEFLTYFQNEAQLEKSRLLSDRFSAERPKGSFSTLEIQRTEQGDSAMYLCASSPRQGMNTEAFFGQGTRLTVV.

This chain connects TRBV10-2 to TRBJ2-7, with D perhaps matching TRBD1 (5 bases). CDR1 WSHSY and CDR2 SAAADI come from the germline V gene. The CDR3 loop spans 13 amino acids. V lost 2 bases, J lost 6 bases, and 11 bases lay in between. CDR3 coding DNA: TGCGCCAGCAGTGAGGACAGCTTCGGCGAGCAGTACTTC. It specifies CASSEDSFGEQYF.

This CDR3 reads CASSVATASYNEQFF. The CDR3 bases are TGTGCCAGCAGCGTAGCAACCGCGTCCTACAATGAGCAGTTCTTC. The chain has TRBV9 and TRBJ2-1; the D is unclear. The CDR3 length is 15 residues. CDR1 and CDR2 (germline): SGDLS, YYNGEE. The V end was cut by 0 bases, the J end by 1 base, with 8 bases between.

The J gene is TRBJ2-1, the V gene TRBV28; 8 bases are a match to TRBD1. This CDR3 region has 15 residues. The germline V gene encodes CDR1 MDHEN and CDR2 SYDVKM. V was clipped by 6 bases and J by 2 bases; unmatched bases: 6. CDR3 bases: TGTGCCAGCAGCAGACCGGGACAGGCCTACAATGAGCAGTTCTTC. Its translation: CASSRPGQAYNEQFF.